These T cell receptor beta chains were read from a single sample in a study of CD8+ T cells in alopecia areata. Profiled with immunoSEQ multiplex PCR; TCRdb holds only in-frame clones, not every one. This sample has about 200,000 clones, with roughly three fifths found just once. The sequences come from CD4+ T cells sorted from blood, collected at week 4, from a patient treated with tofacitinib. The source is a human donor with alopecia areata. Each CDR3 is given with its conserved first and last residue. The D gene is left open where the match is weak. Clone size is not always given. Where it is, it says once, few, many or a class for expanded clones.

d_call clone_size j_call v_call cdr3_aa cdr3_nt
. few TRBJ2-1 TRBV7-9 CASSPIQRKTSRSYNEQFF TGTGCCAGCAGTCCGATACAGAGGAAAACGTCAAGATCCTACAATGAGCAGTTCTTC
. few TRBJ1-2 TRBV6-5 CASSRGAGRDYGYTF TGTGCCAGCAGCCGGGGGGCGGGTCGGGACTATGGCTACACCTTC
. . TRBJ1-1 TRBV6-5 CASERASNTEAFF TGTGCCAGCGAGAGAGCGTCCAACACTGAAGCTTTCTTT
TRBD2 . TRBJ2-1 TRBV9 CASSGGTSGGSSNLEQFF TGTGCCAGCAGCGGCGGGACTAGCGGGGGGTCCTCTAACCTTGAGCAGTTCTTC
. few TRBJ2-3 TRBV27 CASSQLGGDTQYF TGTGCCAGCAGCCAACTCGGAGGGGATACGCAGTATTTT
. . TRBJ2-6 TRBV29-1 CSVAGGANVLTF TGCAGCGTTGCCGGGGGGGCCAACGTCCTGACTTTC
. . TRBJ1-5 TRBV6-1 CASSEAGQPQHF TGTGCCAGCAGTGAAGCCGGTCAGCCCCAGCATTTT
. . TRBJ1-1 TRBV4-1 CASSQDRGGNTEAFF TGCGCCAGCAGCCAAGACAGGGGAGGCAACACTGAAGCTTTCTTT
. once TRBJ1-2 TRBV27 CASTAEGTGYTF TGTGCCAGCACCGCCGAGGGGACTGGCTACACCTTC
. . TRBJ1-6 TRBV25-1 CASSEARSSYNSPLHF TGTGCCAGCAGTGAAGCACGAAGCTCCTATAATTCACCCCTCCACTTT
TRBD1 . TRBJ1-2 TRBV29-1 CSVDAGQGGYGYTF TGCAGCGTTGACGCGGGACAGGGGGGCTATGGCTACACCTTC
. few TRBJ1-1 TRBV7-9 CASSSGTEAFF TGTGCCAGCAGCTCGGGGACAGAAGCTTTCTTT